These 28 T cell receptor beta chains were all obtained from the same sample, sequenced in a study of regulatory T cells in long-lasting Graves disease. Stated time point: newly diagnosed GD, antithyroid drugs for less than 3 months. Following extraction of RNA from PBMCs, that RNA was used to make the TCR library. Through Arm-PCR of CDR3 regions and iRepertoire HTBI primers, TCR beta libraries were built. MiXCR, run by TCRdb on the multiplex PCR reads, gives a single entry per CDR3 protein. This sample has over 500,000 distinct CDR3 sequences, with about 16% found just once. The sample also formed part of further work on T cells in Graves' hyperthyroidism and ophthalmopathy.

Sample: peripheral blood mononuclear cells (PBMCs), taken at new diagnosis, from a patient treated with antithyroid drugs. These receptors all come from a man aged 18 to 29 with Graves disease.

This clonotype was recorded many times. The gene calls are TRBV12-3 or TRBV12-4 and TRBJ2-5, with D possibly matching TRBD1 (6 bases). This CDR3 comprises 13 residues. In DNA, the CDR3 is TGTGCGACCCGGGCAGGGGTTGGAGAGACCCAGTACTTC. Amino acid sequence: CATRAGVGETQYF.

This clonotype was counted many times. The V call is TRBV6-1, the J call TRBJ1-6; the match to TRBD1 covers 9 bases. This CDR3 has 15 amino acids. V dropped 1 base and J dropped 8; count of bases not matched to a gene: 3. CDR1 is MNHNS and CDR2 is SASEGT in the germline V gene. The CDR3 region is CASSEDTGGYSPLHF. The CDR3 DNA reads as TGTGCCAGCAGTGAAGACACAGGGGGCTATTCACCCCTCCACTTT.

The V call is TRBV18, the J call TRBJ1-6; a weak D match, TRBD1 (6 bases). V was cut by 2 bases and J by 3 bases, with 11 bases left in between. CDR3 length: 16 residues. CDR1 is KGHSH and CDR2 is LQKENI in the germline V gene. The CDR3 here is CASSPTKDSYNSPLHF. CDR3 nucleotide sequence: TGTGCCAGCTCACCAACGAAGGACAGCTATAATTCACCCCTCCACTTT.

This clonotype was seen ten or more times. The chain carries TRBV28 and TRBJ1-2; D possibly corresponds to TRBD1 (5 bases). CDR3 length: 16 residues. Looked up from germline, CDR1 is MDHEN and CDR2 is SYDVKM. The V gene lost 7 bases and the J gene lost 6 bases, with 24 bases spanning the gap. The CDR3 nucleotides are TGTGCCAGCACCTCACCCCGTGGTGGCAGGGAGGATGGCTACACCTTC. Its translation is CASTSPRGGREDGYTF.

The chain couples TRBV13 to TRBJ2-2, with no clear D. V was pared by 5 bases and J by 6 bases, with 10 bases between. The CDR3 sequence is 13 residues long. Germline V gives CDR1 PRHDT, CDR2 FYEKMQ (reference sequence). CDR3 DNA: TGTGCCAGCAGCACCCGGCCCTCCGGGGAGCTGTTTTTT. Encoded protein: CASSTRPSGELFF.

This clonotype was detected only a few times. The chain links TRBV6-5 to TRBJ2-1; D may be TRBD1 or TRBD2 (5 bases each). Germline CDR1 is MNHEY and CDR2 is SVGAGI. Trimming removed 4 bases at V and 2 bases at J, with 18 bases between. The CDR3 runs 17 residues. This chain's CDR3 is CASSSYRGTQPYNEQFF. DNA for the CDR3: TGTGCCAGCAGTTCCTATAGAGGGACCCAACCCTACAATGAGCAGTTCTTC.

This clonotype was seen at least ten times. V and J are TRBV7-2 and TRBJ2-1; D tentatively reads TRBD1 or TRBD2 (6 bases each). This CDR3 region has 17 residues. With 3 bases removed from V and 12 bases from J, the gap between germline ends came to 27 bases. CDR1 is SGHTA and CDR2 is FQGNSA in the germline V gene. CDR3 protein: CASSFDLQGGRFRSQFF. Here the CDR3 DNA reads TGTGCCAGCAGCTTTGATTTACAGGGAGGAAGGTTTCGATCGCAGTTCTTC.

This clonotype was counted a few times. This rearrangement joins TRBV20-1 to TRBJ1-5; perhaps TRBD1 as D (6 bases). Deletions cut 2 bases from V and 3 bases from J, with 20 bases between. The length of the CDR3 is 17 residues. CDR1 is DFQATT and CDR2 is SNEGSKA in the germline V gene (reference sequence). CDR3 nucleotide sequence: TGCAGTGCTAGACACAATCCAGGGGCCACCCCCAATCAGCCCCAGCATTTT. Amino acids: CSARHNPGATPNQPQHF.

Only a few counts were recorded for this clonotype. The V gene is TRBV28, the J gene TRBJ2-1, with TRBD2 as a possible D gene (6 bases). The V gene's germline CDR1 is MDHEN and CDR2 SYDVKM. The CDR3 has 16 amino acids. The ends were cut back, 5 bases at V and 4 bases at J, with 18 bases in the middle. The CDR3 is CASSTSRTWVYNEQFF. CDR3 sequence (DNA): TGTGCCAGCAGTACTAGCAGGACCTGGGTTTACAATGAGCAGTTCTTC.

This clonotype was detected ten times or more. The chain carries TRBV12-3 or TRBV12-4 and TRBJ2-5, with 8 bases matching TRBD1. Trimming at V came to 6 bases and at J to 4 bases, leaving 10 bases not matched to a gene. The CDR3 is made up of 15 amino acids. The CDR3 DNA is TGTGCCAGCAGGGAGGGACAGGACCCCATAGAGACCCAGTACTTC. Translating gives CASREGQDPIETQYF.

In its sample, this clonotype was seen many times. The chain combines TRBV18 with TRBJ1-2, with unresolved D. The CDR3 runs 14 residues. In germline, CDR1 is KGHSH, CDR2 LQKENI. Trimming took 3 bases from V and 0 from J, leaving 8 bases between them. CDR3 in amino acids: CASSPRQANYGYTF. The CDR3 DNA reads as TGTGCCAGCTCACCTAGGCAAGCTAACTATGGCTACACCTTC.

This clonotype was seen at least ten times. The chain has TRBV12-3 or TRBV12-4 and TRBJ2-1; TRBD1 might be the D (5 bases). V lost 0 bases to trimming and J lost 6 bases, with 6 bases between them. The CDR3 spans 13 residues. CDR3 loop: CASSLAGLNEQFF. CDR3 DNA sequence: TGTGCCAGCAGTTTAGCGGGGCTCAATGAGCAGTTCTTC.

The V and J genes are TRBV6-1 and TRBJ2-1; 7 bases line up with TRBD2. This CDR3 has 17 residues. Per germline, CDR1 MNHNS and CDR2 SASEGT. V was clipped by 0 bases and J by 0 bases; unmatched bases: 5. The DNA of the CDR3 is TGTGCCAGCAGTGAAGCTCCCTGGGAGGGCTCCTACAATGAGCAGTTCTTC. Protein product: CASSEAPWEGSYNEQFF.

This clonotype occurred many times. V usage is TRBV5-6 and J usage is TRBJ1-6; the match to TRBD1 covers 8 bases. V gave up 4 bases and J gave up 5 bases; unmatched junction bases: 8. Germline assignment: CDR1 SGHDT and CDR2 YYEEEE. The CDR3 runs to 16 residues. CDR3 in DNA: TGTGCCAGCAGCCGCGGACAGGGATGGGATAATTCACCCCTCCACTTT. Residues: CASSRGQGWDNSPLHF.

There are many counts of this clonotype. V usage is TRBV6-1 and J usage is TRBJ2-7, with TRBD1 matching 7 bases. V lost 6 bases and J lost 6; bases outside the gene matches: 8. This CDR3 is 13 amino acids long. The germline gives CDR1 MNHNS, CDR2 SASEGT. Here the CDR3 reads CASSPTDRAEQYF. DNA of the CDR3: TGTGCCAGCAGCCCAACCGACAGGGCCGAGCAGTACTTC.

The chain combines TRBV6-1 with TRBJ2-7; 11 bases are shared with TRBD2. The germline CDR1 and CDR2 sequences are MNHNS and SASEGT. J was trimmed by 3 bases and V by 6 bases; bases with no gene match: 7. The CDR3 spans 15 residues. The CDR3: CASSNGLAGNYEQYF. DNA for the CDR3: TGTGCCAGCAGCAACGGACTAGCGGGTAACTACGAGCAGTACTTC.

The rearrangement joins TRBV11-2 to TRBJ1-1, with a possible D match to TRBD1 (6 bases). Trimming pared 4 bases from V and 3 bases from J, leaving 21 bases between. The length of the CDR3 is 17 residues. The V gene's germline CDR1 is SGHAT and CDR2 FQNNGV. The CDR3 is CASSSLVRLAGDTEAFF. The CDR3 region has the DNA TGTGCCAGCAGCTCCTTAGTTCGCTTGGCAGGGGACACTGAAGCTTTCTTT.

The chain recombines TRBV19 with TRBJ2-5; no clear D gene. The CDR3 runs 11 residues. V was cut by 6 bases and J by 7 bases, with 9 bases left in between. Germline-derived CDR1 and CDR2 are LNHDA and SQIVND (reference sequence). CDR3 residues: CASSQVGTQYF. DNA of the CDR3: TGTGCCAGTAGCCAGGTCGGGACCCAGTACTTC.

The chain is built from TRBV6-1 and TRBJ2-5; 15 bases align to TRBD2. In germline, CDR1 is MNHNS, CDR2 SASEGT. Losses at the gene ends were 6 bases for V and 2 bases for J; bases not matched to a gene: 1. CDR3 length: 15 amino acids. CDR3 nucleotide sequence: TGTGCCAGCAGGGGACTAGCGGGAGGACAAGAGACCCAGTACTTC. This translates into CASRGLAGGQETQYF.

This chain joins TRBV18 and TRBJ2-1; possibly TRBD1 for D (6 bases). This CDR3 contains 17 residues. Trimming removed 6 bases from V and 1 base from J, with 19 bases in between. Germline V gene lookup returns CDR1 KGHSH and CDR2 LQKENI. CDR3 bases: TGTGCCAGCTCCTCCCCAATAGGGGGAAGGTCCTACAATGAGCAGTTCTTC. This gives the protein CASSSPIGGRSYNEQFF.

This clonotype was counted between two and nine times. A much larger clone differs from this one at a single base, so this may be a read error. The chain recombines TRBV13 with TRBJ2-7; no clear D gene. The CDR3 covers 12 residues. CDR1 and CDR2 from the germline V gene are PRHDT and FYEKMQ (reference sequence). The CDR3 DNA reads as TGTGCCAGCGGCTTAGAAGACTACGAGCAGTACTTC. This sequence encodes CASGLEDYEQYF.

This clonotype was detected many times. CDR3 coding DNA: TGTGCCAGCTCACCGACCAGAGACTACGAGCAGTACTTC. This encodes CASSPTRDYEQYF. The chain recombines TRBV18 with TRBJ2-7; D call uncertain. Germline V CDR1 and CDR2: KGHSH, LQKENI. This CDR3 spans 13 amino acids. V lost 3 bases, J lost 3 bases, and 9 bases lay in between. Full variable domain (remainder filled in from reference TRBV18 and TRBJ2-7): NAGVMQNPRHLVRRRGQEARLRCSPMKGHSHVYWYRQLPEEGLKFMVYLQKENIIDESGMPKERFSAEFPKEGPSILRIQQVVRGDSAAYFCASSPTRDYEQYFGPGTRLTVT.

The table lists this clonotype with many counts. The chain has TRBV11-2 and TRBJ2-1, with TRBD1 matching 8 bases. Germline CDR1 is SGHAT and CDR2 is FQNNGV. The J segment lost 5 bases and the V segment lost 5 bases, leaving 17 bases of the junction unmatched. CDR3 length equals 18 residues. CDR3 loop: CASSRQTGAPSTDNEQFF. In DNA, the CDR3 is TGTGCCAGCAGCCGACAGACAGGGGCTCCCTCCACTGACAATGAGCAGTTCTTC.

In this sample, this clonotype turned up many times. V gene TRBV10-3 combines with J gene TRBJ2-3, with a tentative D call TRBD1 (6 bases). The germline V gene encodes CDR1 ENHRY and CDR2 SYGVKD. CDR3 length: 15 amino acids. Trimming removed 5 bases from V and 0 bases from J, with 12 bases in between. Here the CDR3 DNA reads TGTGCCATCAGTAACAGGGCCAGGAGCACAGATACGCAGTATTTT. It codes for CAISNRARSTDTQYF.

This clonotype was seen more than once but under ten times. This chain links TRBV18 with TRBJ2-7; TRBD1 matches at 10 bases. The germline gives CDR1 KGHSH, CDR2 LQKENI. V lost 6 bases to trimming and J lost 3 bases; unmatched junction nucleotides: 11. The CDR3 is made up of 16 amino acids. The chain's CDR3 is CASSPHPGTGDYEQYF. In DNA, the CDR3 is TGTGCCAGCTCGCCCCACCCCGGGACAGGGGACTACGAGCAGTACTTC.

This clonotype showed up just a few times. The V and J genes are TRBV5-6 and TRBJ2-3; D is tentatively TRBD1 or TRBD2 (5 bases each). CDR3 size: 16 residues. V was cut by 1 base and J by 2 bases, with 14 bases left in between. In germline, CDR1 is SGHDT, CDR2 YYEEEE. This CDR3 is CASSLWDPPATDTQYF. Here the CDR3 DNA reads TGTGCCAGCAGCTTGTGGGACCCGCCCGCCACAGATACGCAGTATTTT.

The chain uses TRBV4-1 and TRBJ2-3; D unclear. Germline-derived CDR1 and CDR2 are MGHRA and YSYEKL. The CDR3 sequence is 14 residues long. The V and J ends lost 2 bases and 9 bases respectively, with 15 bases between them. Here the CDR3 DNA reads TGCGCCAGCAGCCAACAATCCGACCCCGGGACGCAGTATTTT. Translated, it gives CASSQQSDPGTQYF.

Many counts were recorded for this clonotype. The V call is TRBV2, the J call TRBJ2-4; 9 nucleotides line up with TRBD2. This CDR3 spans 15 amino acids. Germline V gene sequence: CDR1 SNHLY, CDR2 FYNNEI. V lost 5 bases, J lost 8 bases, and 10 bases stayed unmatched. CDR3 protein: CASSMGGRALDIQYF. The CDR3 DNA sequence: TGTGCCAGCAGTATGGGCGGGAGGGCCCTCGACATTCAGTACTTC. Looking up the rest from reference TRBV2 and TRBJ2-4 gives the full variable domain: EPEVTQTPSHQVTQMGQEVILRCVPISNHLYFYWYRQILGQKVEFLVSFYNNEISEKSEIFDDQFSVERPDGSNFTLKIRSTKLEDSAMYFCASSMGGRALDIQYFGAGTRLSVL.